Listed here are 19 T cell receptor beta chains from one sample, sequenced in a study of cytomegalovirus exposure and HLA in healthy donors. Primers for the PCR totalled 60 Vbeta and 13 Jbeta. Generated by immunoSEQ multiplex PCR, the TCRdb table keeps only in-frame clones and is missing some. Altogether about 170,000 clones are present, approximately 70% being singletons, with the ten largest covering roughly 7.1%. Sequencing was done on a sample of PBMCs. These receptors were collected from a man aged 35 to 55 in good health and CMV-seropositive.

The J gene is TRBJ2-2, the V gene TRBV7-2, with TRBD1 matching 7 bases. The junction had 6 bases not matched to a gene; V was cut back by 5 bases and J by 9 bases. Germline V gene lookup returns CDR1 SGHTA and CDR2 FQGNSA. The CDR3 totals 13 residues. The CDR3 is CASSPDRVRELFF. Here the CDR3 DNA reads TGTGCCAGCAGCCCCGACAGGGTTCGGGAGCTGTTTTTT.

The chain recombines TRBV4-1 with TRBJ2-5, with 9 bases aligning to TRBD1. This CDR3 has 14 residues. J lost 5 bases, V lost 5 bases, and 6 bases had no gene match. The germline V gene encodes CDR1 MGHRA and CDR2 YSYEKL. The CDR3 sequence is CASSGQGKRETQYF. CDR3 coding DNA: TGCGCCAGCAGCGGACAGGGGAAGAGGGAGACCCAGTACTTC.

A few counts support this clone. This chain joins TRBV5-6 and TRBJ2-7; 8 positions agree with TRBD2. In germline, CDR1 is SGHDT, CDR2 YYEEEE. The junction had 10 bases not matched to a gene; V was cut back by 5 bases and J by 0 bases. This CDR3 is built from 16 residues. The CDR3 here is CASSPPDGGASYEQYF. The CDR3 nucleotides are TGTGCCAGCAGTCCTCCTGACGGGGGGGCCTCCTACGAGCAGTACTTC.

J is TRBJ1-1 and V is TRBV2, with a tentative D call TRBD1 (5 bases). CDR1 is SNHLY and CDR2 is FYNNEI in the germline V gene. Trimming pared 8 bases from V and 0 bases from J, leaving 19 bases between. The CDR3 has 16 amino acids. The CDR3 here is CASSYRAGGMNTEAFF. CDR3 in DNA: TGTGCCAGCTCGTATAGGGCGGGGGGGATGAACACTGAAGCTTTCTTT.

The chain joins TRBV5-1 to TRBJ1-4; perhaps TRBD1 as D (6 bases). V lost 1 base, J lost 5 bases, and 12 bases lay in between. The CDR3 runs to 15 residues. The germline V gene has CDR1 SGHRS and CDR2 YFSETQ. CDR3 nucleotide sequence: TGCGCCAGCAGCTTGCTACAGGGTGCGAATGAAAAACTGTTTTTT. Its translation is CASSLLQGANEKLFF.

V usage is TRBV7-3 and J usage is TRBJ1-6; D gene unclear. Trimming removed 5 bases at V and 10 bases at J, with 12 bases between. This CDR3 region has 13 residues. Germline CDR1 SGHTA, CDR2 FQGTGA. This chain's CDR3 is CASSPTRGSPLHF. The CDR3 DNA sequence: TGTGCCAGCAGCCCGACACGTGGGTCACCCCTCCACTTT.

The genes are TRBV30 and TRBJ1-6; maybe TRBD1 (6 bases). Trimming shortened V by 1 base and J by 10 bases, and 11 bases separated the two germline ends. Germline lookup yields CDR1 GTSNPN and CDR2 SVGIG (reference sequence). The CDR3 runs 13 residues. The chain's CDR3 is CAWSEGGDSPLHF. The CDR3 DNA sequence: TGTGCCTGGAGTGAAGGGGGTGACTCACCCCTCCACTTT. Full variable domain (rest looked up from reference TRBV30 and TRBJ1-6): SQTIHQWPATLVQPVGSPLSLECTVEGTSNPNLYWYRQAAGRGLQLLFYSVGIGQISSEVPQNLSASRPQDRQFILSSKKLLLSDSGFYLCAWSEGGDSPLHFGNGTRLTVT.

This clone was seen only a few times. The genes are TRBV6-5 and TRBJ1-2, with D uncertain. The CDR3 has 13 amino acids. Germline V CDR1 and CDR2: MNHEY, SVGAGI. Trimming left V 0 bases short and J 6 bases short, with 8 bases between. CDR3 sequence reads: CASSYSQRHGYTF. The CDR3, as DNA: TGTGCCAGCAGTTACTCGCAGCGTCATGGCTACACCTTC.

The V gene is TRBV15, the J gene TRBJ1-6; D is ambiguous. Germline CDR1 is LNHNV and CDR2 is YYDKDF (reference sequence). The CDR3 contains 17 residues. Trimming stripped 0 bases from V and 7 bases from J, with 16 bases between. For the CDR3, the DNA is TGTGCCACCAGCAGAGATTTTGTAAGCATAAAAAATTCACCCCTCCACTTT. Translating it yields CATSRDFVSIKNSPLHF.

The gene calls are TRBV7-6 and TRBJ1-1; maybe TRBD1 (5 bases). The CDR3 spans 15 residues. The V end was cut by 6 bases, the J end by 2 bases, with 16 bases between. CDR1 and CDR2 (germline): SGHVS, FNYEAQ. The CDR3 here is CASRPSSGGNTEAFF. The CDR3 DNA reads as TGTGCCAGCAGACCGTCGTCCGGGGGAAACACTGAAGCTTTCTTT.

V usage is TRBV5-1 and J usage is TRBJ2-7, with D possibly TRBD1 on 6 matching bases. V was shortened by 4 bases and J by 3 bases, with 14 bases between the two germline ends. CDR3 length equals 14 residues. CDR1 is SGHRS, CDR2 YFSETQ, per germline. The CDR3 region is CASSPGRDNYEQYF. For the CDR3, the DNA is TGCGCCAGCAGCCCTGGCCGGGACAACTACGAGCAGTACTTC.

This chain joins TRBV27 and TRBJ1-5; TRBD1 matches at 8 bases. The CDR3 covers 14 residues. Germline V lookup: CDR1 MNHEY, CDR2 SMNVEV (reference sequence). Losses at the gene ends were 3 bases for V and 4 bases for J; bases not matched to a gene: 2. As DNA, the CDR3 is TGTGCCAGCAGTTTCGGGACAGGTAATCAGCCCCAGCATTTT. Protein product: CASSFGTGNQPQHF.

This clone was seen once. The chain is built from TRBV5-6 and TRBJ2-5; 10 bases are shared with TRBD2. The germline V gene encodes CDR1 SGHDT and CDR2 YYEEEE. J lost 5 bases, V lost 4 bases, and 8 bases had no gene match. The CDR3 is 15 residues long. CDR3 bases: TGTGCCAGCAGCACCTATAGCGGGGGGCGGGAGACCCAGTACTTC. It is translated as CASSTYSGGRETQYF.

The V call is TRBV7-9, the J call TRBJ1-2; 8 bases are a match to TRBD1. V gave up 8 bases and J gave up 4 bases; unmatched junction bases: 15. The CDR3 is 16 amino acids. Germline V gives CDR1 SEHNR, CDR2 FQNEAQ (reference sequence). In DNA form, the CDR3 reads TGTGCCAGCCAAGGCGGCAGGGGGCATCGAAGCTATGGCTACACCTTC. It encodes CASQGGRGHRSYGYTF.

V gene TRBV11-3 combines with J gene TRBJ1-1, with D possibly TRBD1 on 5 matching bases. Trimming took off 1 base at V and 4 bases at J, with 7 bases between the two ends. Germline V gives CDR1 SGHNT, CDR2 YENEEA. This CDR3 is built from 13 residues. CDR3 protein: CASSLGRATEAFF. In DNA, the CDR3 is TGTGCCAGCAGCTTAGGCAGGGCCACTGAAGCTTTCTTT.

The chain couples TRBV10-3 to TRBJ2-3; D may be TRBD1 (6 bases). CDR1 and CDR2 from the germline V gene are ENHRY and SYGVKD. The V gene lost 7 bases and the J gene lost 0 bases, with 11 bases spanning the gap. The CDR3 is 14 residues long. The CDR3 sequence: CAITAQGSTDTQYF. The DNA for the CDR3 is TGTGCCATCACCGCACAGGGTAGCACAGATACGCAGTATTTT.

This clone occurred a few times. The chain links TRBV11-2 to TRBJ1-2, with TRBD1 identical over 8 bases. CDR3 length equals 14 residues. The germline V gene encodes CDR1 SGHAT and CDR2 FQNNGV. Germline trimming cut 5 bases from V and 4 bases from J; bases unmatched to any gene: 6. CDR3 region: CASSPSQGAYGYTF. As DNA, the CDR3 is TGTGCCAGCAGCCCTTCCCAGGGGGCCTATGGCTACACCTTC.

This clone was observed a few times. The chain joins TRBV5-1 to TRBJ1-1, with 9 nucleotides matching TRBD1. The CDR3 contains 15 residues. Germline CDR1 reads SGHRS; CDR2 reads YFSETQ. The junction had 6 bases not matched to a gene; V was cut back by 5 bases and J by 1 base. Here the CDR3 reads CASSPGTGRNTEAFF. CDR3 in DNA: TGCGCCAGCAGTCCAGGGACAGGGCGGAACACTGAAGCTTTCTTT. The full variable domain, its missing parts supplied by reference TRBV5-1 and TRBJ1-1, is KAGVTQTPRYLIKTRGQQVTLSCSPISGHRSVSWYQQTPGQGLQFLFEYFSETQRNKGNFPGRFSGRQFSNSRSEMNVSTLELGDSALYLCASSPGTGRNTEAFFGQGTRLTVV.

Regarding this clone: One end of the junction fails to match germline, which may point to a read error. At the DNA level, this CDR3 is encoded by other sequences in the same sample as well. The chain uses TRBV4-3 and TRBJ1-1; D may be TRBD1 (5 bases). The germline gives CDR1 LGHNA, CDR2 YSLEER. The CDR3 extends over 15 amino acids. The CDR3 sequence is CASSQGAGGDTEAFF. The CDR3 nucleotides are TGCGCCAGCAGTCAAGGGGCGGGGGGAGACACTGAAGCTTTCTTT.